These 27 T cell receptor beta chains were sequenced from one sample in a study of cytomegalovirus exposure and HLA in healthy donors. The PCR made use of 60 Vbeta and 13 Jbeta primers. The table came from immunoSEQ multiplex PCR; TCRdb's copy has only in-frame clones and leaves some out. The sample totals 150,000 to 200,000 clones. The specimen was PBMCs. Receptors were obtained from a young woman in good health and CMV-seropositive.

The CDR3 reads CASSLVGSSGNTIYF. CDR3 nucleotides: TGTGCCAGCAGCTTAGTCGGGAGCTCTGGAAACACCATATATTTT. The J gene is TRBJ1-3, the V gene TRBV7-6; D not resolved. The germline gives CDR1 SGHVS, CDR2 FNYEAQ. The CDR3 loop spans 15 amino acids. Trimming pared 1 base from V and 0 bases from J, leaving 7 bases between. The variable domain in full, with the rest retrieved from reference TRBV7-6 and TRBJ1-3, is GAGVSQSPRYKVTKRGQDVALRCDPISGHVSLYWYRQALGQGPEFLTYFNYEAQQDKSGLPNDRFSAERPEGSISTLTIQRTEQRDSAMYRCASSLVGSSGNTIYFGEGSWLTVV.

V is TRBV30 and J is TRBJ2-1; 9 positions match TRBD2. Germline V CDR1 and CDR2: GTSNPN, SVGIG (reference sequence). The ends lost 1 base at V and 4 bases at J; junction bases unmatched: 8. This CDR3 has 16 amino acids. The CDR3 protein is CAWSAVAGAWYNEQFF. In DNA form, the CDR3 reads TGTGCCTGGAGTGCGGTAGCGGGAGCATGGTACAATGAGCAGTTCTTC.

This rearrangement joins TRBV2 to TRBJ1-6; D is undetermined. The CDR3 length is 13 residues. Per germline, CDR1 SNHLY and CDR2 FYNNEI. V lost 8 bases to trimming and J lost 7 bases, with 12 bases between them. CDR3 residues: CASASPTNSPLHF. As DNA, the CDR3 is TGTGCCAGCGCCAGTCCCACAAATTCACCCCTCCACTTT.

The chain carries TRBV5-8 and TRBJ1-2; D perhaps matches TRBD1 (5 bases). Between the trimmed V and J ends, which lost 4 bases and 0 bases, there was a span of 7 bases. The CDR3 spans 13 residues. Germline V CDR1 and CDR2: SGHTS, YDEGEE. This CDR3 reads CASSPTANYGYTF. For the CDR3, the DNA is TGTGCCAGCAGCCCGACAGCTAACTATGGCTACACCTTC.

J is TRBJ2-7 and V is TRBV7-9, with D possibly matching TRBD1 (6 bases). From germline, CDR1 is SEHNR and CDR2 FQNEAQ (reference sequence). Trimming took off 2 bases at V and 6 bases at J, with 14 bases between the two ends. This CDR3 contains 14 residues. The CDR3: CASSLQQGQSEQYF. DNA of the CDR3: TGTGCCAGCAGCTTACAGCAGGGACAAAGCGAGCAGTACTTC.

The chain couples TRBV25-1 to TRBJ2-1; 10 nucleotides match TRBD1. Germline V gene data show CDR1 as MGHDK and CDR2 as SYGVNS. V trimming: 5 bases; J trimming: 9 bases; junction bases outside the gene matches: 16. The CDR3 covers 17 residues. The CDR3 sequence: CASSPTPGQGGFGEQFF. CDR3 bases: TGTGCCAGCAGTCCAACTCCAGGACAGGGGGGTTTCGGTGAGCAGTTCTTC.

This CDR3 reads CASSLPGQAEHEQFF. The CDR3 DNA sequence: TGTGCCAGCAGCTTACCGGGACAGGCTGAACATGAGCAGTTCTTC. V and J are TRBV7-8 and TRBJ2-1; TRBD1 aligns across 8 bases. V dropped 2 bases and J dropped 8; count of bases not matched to a gene: 8. This CDR3 spans 15 amino acids. Germline values: CDR1 SGHVS, CDR2 FQNEAQ.

The chain links TRBV6-6 to TRBJ1-5; possible D gene TRBD1, 5 bases. Trimming removed 6 bases from V and 3 bases from J, with 6 bases in between. The CDR3 length is 12 residues. The germline V gene encodes CDR1 MNHNY and CDR2 SVGAGI (reference sequence). CDR3 sequence reads: CASRQANQPQHF. In DNA form, the CDR3 reads TGTGCCAGCAGACAGGCCAATCAGCCCCAGCATTTT.

The chain recombines TRBV7-9 with TRBJ2-1; a weak D match, TRBD1 (6 bases). The CDR3 extends over 14 amino acids. Germline assignment: CDR1 SEHNR and CDR2 FQNEAQ (reference sequence). Trimming stripped 7 bases from V and 1 base from J, with 11 bases between. This CDR3 reads CASTRTESYNEQFF. The CDR3, as DNA: TGTGCCAGCACCCGGACAGAATCCTACAATGAGCAGTTCTTC.

V and J are TRBV30 and TRBJ2-1, with a weak D call TRBD2 (5 bases). The CDR3 spans 15 residues. V lost 2 bases, J lost 8 bases, and 19 bases lay in between. CDR1 GTSNPN and CDR2 SVGIG come from the germline V gene (reference sequence). The chain's CDR3 is CAWSLPGSQGYEQFF. The CDR3 coding sequence is TGTGCCTGGAGTCTACCGGGAAGCCAAGGGTATGAGCAGTTCTTC.

The V gene is TRBV11-3, the J gene TRBJ1-4; 9 nucleotides match TRBD1. The CDR3 totals 13 residues. J gave up 8 bases and V 4 bases, and 2 bases lay outside the gene matches. Germline CDR1 and CDR2: SGHNT and YENEEA. The CDR3 region has the DNA TGTGCCAGCAGCTCCGGACAGGGGGAAAAACTGTTTTTT. It specifies CASSSGQGEKLFF.

The chain's CDR3 is CAWSVRSGRHTSTDTQYF. The CDR3 DNA is TGTGCCTGGAGTGTACGGAGCGGGAGGCACACTAGCACAGATACGCAGTATTTT. The chain combines TRBV30 with TRBJ2-3, with TRBD2 matching 9 bases. The V and J ends lost 0 bases and 0 bases, in that order; junction bases with no gene match: 10. Germline-derived CDR1 and CDR2 are GTSNPN and SVGIG (reference sequence). CDR3 length: 18 amino acids.

The chain combines TRBV5-6 with TRBJ1-2; tentative D call: TRBD1 (5 bases). Germline V lookup: CDR1 SGHDT, CDR2 YYEEEE. This CDR3 is built from 14 residues. V was shortened by 1 base and J by 6 bases, with 13 bases between the two germline ends. This CDR3 reads CASSLISRDDGYTF. The CDR3 DNA is TGTGCCAGCAGCTTGATATCCAGGGATGATGGCTACACCTTC.

The chain couples TRBV11-2 to TRBJ2-7; D perhaps matches TRBD2 (5 bases). The CDR3 contains 14 residues. CDR1 is SGHAT, CDR2 FQNNGV, per germline. Trimming stripped 5 bases from V and 7 bases from J, with 18 bases between. The CDR3 DNA reads TGTGCCAGCAGCGCCACGCTCATAACGGGGGAGCAGTACTTC. This sequence encodes CASSATLITGEQYF.

The CDR3 nucleotides are TGTGCCAGCAGCCACTTAACTAGCCGCGACAACAATGAGCAGTTCTTC. Protein sequence: CASSHLTSRDNNEQFF. V and J are TRBV14 and TRBJ2-1; D might be TRBD2 (6 bases). This CDR3 spans 16 amino acids. V lost 3 bases to trimming and J lost 5 bases, with 17 bases between them. Germline V lookup: CDR1 SGHDN, CDR2 FVKESK.

V gene TRBV28 combines with J gene TRBJ2-5; 10 bases are shared with TRBD1. The CDR3 has 15 amino acids. Per germline, CDR1 MDHEN and CDR2 SYDVKM. With V trimmed by 5 bases and J by 4 bases, 7 bases remained unmatched. CDR3 sequence (DNA): TGTGCCAGCAGTCCCGGACAGGGGGGTCGAGAGACCCAGTACTTC. Its protein is CASSPGQGGRETQYF.

This chain uses TRBV29-1 with TRBJ2-5; 10 nucleotides line up with TRBD2. Per germline, CDR1 SQVTM and CDR2 ANQGSEA. V lost 7 bases, J lost 4 bases, and 3 bases stayed unmatched. The CDR3 has 12 residues. The CDR3 region has the DNA TGCAGCGGTAGGACTAGCGGAGAGACCCAGTACTTC. Translation gives CSGRTSGETQYF.

This chain connects TRBV27 to TRBJ1-4; possibly TRBD1 for D (6 bases). Trimming took 6 bases from V and 8 from J, leaving 13 bases between them. Germline CDR1 reads MNHEY; CDR2 reads SMNVEV (reference sequence). The CDR3 spans 13 residues. CDR3 in amino acids: CASRQGGGEKLFF. The CDR3 bases are TGTGCCAGCAGACAGGGTGGTGGGGAAAAACTGTTTTTT.

The chain recombines TRBV7-2 with TRBJ2-7, with TRBD2 matching 7 bases. The CDR3 extends over 16 amino acids. Germline trimming cut 0 bases from V and 3 bases from J; bases unmatched to any gene: 8. The V gene's germline CDR1 is SGHTA and CDR2 FQGNSA. This CDR3 is CASSLAATSRNYEQYF. CDR3 in DNA: TGTGCCAGCAGCTTAGCCGCGACTAGCAGGAACTACGAGCAGTACTTC.

J is TRBJ2-1 and V is TRBV2, with a weak D call TRBD1 (5 bases). Germline CDR1 is SNHLY and CDR2 is FYNNEI. V was trimmed by 7 bases and J by 5 bases, leaving 15 bases between them. The CDR3 spans 14 residues. The CDR3 DNA reads TGTGCCAGCATTCCCGAAGGGGCTCACAATGAGCAGTTCTTC. Amino acid sequence: CASIPEGAHNEQFF.

The chain links TRBV2 to TRBJ1-1; 7 nucleotides agree with TRBD1. The J segment lost 3 bases and the V segment lost 2 bases, leaving 3 bases of the junction unmatched. The germline gives CDR1 SNHLY, CDR2 FYNNEI. This CDR3 has 14 residues. CDR3 protein: CASSEQGVDTEAFF. CDR3 bases: TGTGCCAGCAGTGAACAGGGGGTGGACACTGAAGCTTTCTTT. Full variable domain (remainder filled in from reference TRBV2 and TRBJ1-1): EPEVTQTPSHQVTQMGQEVILRCVPISNHLYFYWYRQILGQKVEFLVSFYNNEISEKSEIFDDQFSVERPDGSNFTLKIRSTKLEDSAMYFCASSEQGVDTEAFFGQGTRLTVV.

CDR3 region: CASSFPAGQNDEQYF. The CDR3 nucleotides read TGTGCCAGCAGCTTTCCGGCAGGACAGAACGACGAGCAGTACTTC. The rearrangement uses TRBV5-4 and TRBJ2-5; D is perhaps TRBD1 (6 bases). Near its end, the DNA agrees better with TRBJ2-7, so the J call may be wrong. The CDR3 spans 15 residues. Germline loops: CDR1 SGHNT, CDR2 YYREEE (reference sequence).

The chain employs TRBV6-6 and TRBJ2-3, with 9 bases lining up with TRBD1. CDR3 size: 14 residues. The junction had 3 bases not matched to a gene; V was cut back by 4 bases and J by 4 bases. Germline-derived CDR1 and CDR2 are MNHNY and SVGAGI (reference sequence). The CDR3 DNA reads TGTGCCAGCAGTTCCAACAGGGGGCCAGATACGCAGTATTTT. This sequence encodes CASSSNRGPDTQYF.

The genes are TRBV2 and TRBJ1-5, with D unresolved. Trimming took 4 bases from V and 6 from J, leaving 13 bases between them. CDR1 and CDR2 from the germline V gene are SNHLY and FYNNEI. This CDR3 is 14 amino acids long. The CDR3 reads CASSAARRGQPQHF. CDR3 sequence (DNA): TGTGCCAGCAGTGCGGCTAGACGAGGTCAGCCCCAGCATTTT.

The rearrangement links TRBV7-3 to TRBJ2-2, with D perhaps matching TRBD1 (5 bases). With 5 bases removed from V and 3 bases from J, the gap between germline ends came to 10 bases. The germline CDR1 and CDR2 sequences are SGHTA and FQGTGA. The CDR3 has 14 amino acids. CDR3 sequence: CASSPTRDTGELFF. Written as DNA, the CDR3 is TGTGCCAGCAGCCCCACCAGGGACACCGGGGAGCTGTTTTTT.

The chain links TRBV5-1 to TRBJ2-5, with D perhaps TRBD2 (6 bases). V was trimmed by 5 bases and J by 1 base, leaving 9 bases between them. Germline CDR1 is SGHRS and CDR2 is YFSETQ. The CDR3 sequence is 13 residues long. DNA of the CDR3: TGCGCCAGCAGTCGGGACTTCCAAGAGACCCAGTACTTC. As protein: CASSRDFQETQYF.

V gene TRBV5-1 combines with J gene TRBJ2-2, with TRBD1 identical over 7 bases. V lost 3 bases, J lost 4 bases, and 6 bases stayed unmatched. The germline gives CDR1 SGHRS, CDR2 YFSETQ. The CDR3 length is 15 residues. The CDR3 DNA reads TGCGCCAGCAGCTATGGACAGGTCCCCACCGGGGAGCTGTTTTTT. Translated: CASSYGQVPTGELFF.